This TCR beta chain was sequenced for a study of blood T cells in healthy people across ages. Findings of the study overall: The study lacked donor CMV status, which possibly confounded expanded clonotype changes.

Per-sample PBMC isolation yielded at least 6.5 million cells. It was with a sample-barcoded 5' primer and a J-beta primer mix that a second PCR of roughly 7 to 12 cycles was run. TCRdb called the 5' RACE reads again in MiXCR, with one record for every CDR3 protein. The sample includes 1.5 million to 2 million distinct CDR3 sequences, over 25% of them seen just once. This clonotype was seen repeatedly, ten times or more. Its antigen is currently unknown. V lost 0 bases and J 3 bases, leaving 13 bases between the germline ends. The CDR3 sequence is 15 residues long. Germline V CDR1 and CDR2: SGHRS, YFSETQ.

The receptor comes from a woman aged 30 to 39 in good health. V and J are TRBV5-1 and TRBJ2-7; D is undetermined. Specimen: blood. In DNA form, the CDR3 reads TGCGCCAGCAGCTTGGAGGCAGAAGCGAACTACGAGCAGTACTTC. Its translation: CASSLEAEANYEQYF.